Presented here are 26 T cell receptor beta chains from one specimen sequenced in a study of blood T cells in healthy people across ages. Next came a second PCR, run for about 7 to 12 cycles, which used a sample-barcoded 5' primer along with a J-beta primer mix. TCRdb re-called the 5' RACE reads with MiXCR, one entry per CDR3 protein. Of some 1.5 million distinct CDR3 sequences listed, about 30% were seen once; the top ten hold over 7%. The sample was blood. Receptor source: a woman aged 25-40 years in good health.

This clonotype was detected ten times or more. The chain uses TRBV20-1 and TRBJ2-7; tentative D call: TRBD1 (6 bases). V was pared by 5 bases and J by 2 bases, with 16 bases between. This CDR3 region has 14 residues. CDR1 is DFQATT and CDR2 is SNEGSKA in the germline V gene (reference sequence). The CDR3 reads CSAQGGAGAYEQYF. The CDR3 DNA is TGCAGTGCTCAAGGGGGAGCCGGAGCCTACGAGCAGTACTTC.

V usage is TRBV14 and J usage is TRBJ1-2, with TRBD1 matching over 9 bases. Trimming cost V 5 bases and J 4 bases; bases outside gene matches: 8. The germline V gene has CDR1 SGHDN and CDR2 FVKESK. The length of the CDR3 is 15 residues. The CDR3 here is CASSTQGAHPYGYTF. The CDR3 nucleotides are TGTGCCAGCAGCACACAGGGGGCGCATCCCTATGGCTACACCTTC. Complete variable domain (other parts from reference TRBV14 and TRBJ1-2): EAGVTQFPSHSVIEKGQTVTLRCDPISGHDNLYWYRRVMGKEIKFLLHFVKESKQDESGMPNNRFLAERTGGTYSTLKVQPAELEDSGVYFCASSTQGAHPYGYTFGSGTRLTVV.

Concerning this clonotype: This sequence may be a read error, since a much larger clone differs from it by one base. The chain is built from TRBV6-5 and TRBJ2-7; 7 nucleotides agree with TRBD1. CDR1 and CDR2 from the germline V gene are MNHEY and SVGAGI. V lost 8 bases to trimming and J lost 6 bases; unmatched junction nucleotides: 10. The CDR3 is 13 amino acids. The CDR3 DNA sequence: TGTGCCAGCGGCAGACAGGGTTACGGCGAGCAGTACTTC. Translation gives CASGRQGYGEQYF.

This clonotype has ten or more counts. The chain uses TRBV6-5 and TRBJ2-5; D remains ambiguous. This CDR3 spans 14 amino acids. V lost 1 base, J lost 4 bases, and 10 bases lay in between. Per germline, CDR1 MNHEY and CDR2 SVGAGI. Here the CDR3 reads CASSYYGPPETQYF. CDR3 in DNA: TGTGCCAGCAGTTACTACGGGCCGCCAGAGACCCAGTACTTC.

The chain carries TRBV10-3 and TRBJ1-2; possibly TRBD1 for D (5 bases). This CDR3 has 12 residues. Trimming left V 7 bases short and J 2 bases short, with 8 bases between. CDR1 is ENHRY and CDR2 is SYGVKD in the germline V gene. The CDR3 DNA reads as TGTGCCATCACGCCAGGGAACTATGGCTACACCTTC. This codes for CAITPGNYGYTF.

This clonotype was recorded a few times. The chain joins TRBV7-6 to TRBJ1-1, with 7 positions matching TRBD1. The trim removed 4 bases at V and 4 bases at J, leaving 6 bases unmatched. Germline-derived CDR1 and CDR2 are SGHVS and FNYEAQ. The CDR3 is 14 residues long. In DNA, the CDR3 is TGTGCCAGCAGCTCTACACAGGGGTTCACTGAAGCTTTCTTT. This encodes CASSSTQGFTEAFF.

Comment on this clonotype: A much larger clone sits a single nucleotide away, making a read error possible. The CDR3, as DNA: TGCGCCAGCAGCCCTCTACAGGGATCAGCCTACGAGCAGTACTTC. This codes for CASSPLQGSAYEQYF. This chain connects TRBV4-1 to TRBJ2-4; weak D call: TRBD1 (6 bases). The J call may be mistaken, given a closer DNA end match to TRBJ2-7. Germline V gene data show CDR1 as MGHRA and CDR2 as YSYEKL. The CDR3 length is 15 residues.

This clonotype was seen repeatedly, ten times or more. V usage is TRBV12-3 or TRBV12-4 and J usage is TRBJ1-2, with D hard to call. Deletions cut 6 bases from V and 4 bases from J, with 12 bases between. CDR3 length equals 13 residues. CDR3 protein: CASSSPPSYGYTF. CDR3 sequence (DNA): TGTGCCAGCAGCTCCCCCCCTAGCTATGGCTACACCTTC.

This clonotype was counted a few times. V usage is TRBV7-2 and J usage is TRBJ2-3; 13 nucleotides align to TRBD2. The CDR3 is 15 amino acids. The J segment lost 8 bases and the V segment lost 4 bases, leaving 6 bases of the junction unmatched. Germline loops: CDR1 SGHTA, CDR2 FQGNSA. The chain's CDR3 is CASSSRTSGRGTQYF. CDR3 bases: TGTGCCAGCAGCTCGAGGACTAGCGGGAGAGGTACGCAGTATTTT.

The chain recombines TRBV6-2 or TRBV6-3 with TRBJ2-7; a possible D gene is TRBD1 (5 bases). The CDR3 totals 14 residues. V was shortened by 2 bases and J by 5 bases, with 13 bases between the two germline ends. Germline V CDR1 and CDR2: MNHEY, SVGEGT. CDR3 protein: CASSYAGSSDEQYF. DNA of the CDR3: TGTGCCAGCAGTTACGCAGGGTCCTCGGACGAGCAGTACTTC.

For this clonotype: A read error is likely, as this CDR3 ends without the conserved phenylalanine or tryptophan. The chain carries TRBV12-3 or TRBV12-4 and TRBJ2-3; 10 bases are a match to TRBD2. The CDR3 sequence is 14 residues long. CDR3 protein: CASTSGGGADAQYS. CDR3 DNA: TGTGCCAGCACTAGCGGGGGAGGAGCAGATGCGCAGTATTCT.

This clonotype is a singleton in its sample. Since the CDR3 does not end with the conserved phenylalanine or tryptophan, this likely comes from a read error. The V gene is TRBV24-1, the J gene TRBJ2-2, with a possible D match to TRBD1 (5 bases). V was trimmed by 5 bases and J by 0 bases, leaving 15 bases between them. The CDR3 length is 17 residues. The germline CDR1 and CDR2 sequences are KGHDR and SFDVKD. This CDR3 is CATSGGHSGPNTGELFL. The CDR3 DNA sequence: TGTGCCACCAGTGGAGGACACTCCGGGCCGAACACCGGGGAGCTGTTTTTG.

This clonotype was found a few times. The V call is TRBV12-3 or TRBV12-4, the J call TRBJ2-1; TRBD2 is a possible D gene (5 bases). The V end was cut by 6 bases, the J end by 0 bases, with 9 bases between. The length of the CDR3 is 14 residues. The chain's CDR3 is CASRPGSSYNEQFF. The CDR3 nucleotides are TGTGCCAGCAGGCCGGGGAGCTCCTACAATGAGCAGTTCTTC.

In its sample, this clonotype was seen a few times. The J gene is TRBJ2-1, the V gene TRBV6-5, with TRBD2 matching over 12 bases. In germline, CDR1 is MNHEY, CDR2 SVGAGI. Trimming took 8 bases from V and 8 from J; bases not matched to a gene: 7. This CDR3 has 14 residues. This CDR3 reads CASRRTSGIYEQFF. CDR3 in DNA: TGTGCCAGCCGGAGGACTAGCGGGATATATGAGCAGTTCTTC.

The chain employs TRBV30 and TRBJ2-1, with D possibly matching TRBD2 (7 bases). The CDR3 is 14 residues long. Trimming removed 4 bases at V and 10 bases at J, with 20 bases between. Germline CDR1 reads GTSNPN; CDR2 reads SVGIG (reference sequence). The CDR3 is CAWNRGQWGLEQFF. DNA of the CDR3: TGTGCCTGGAACCGGGGACAATGGGGACTAGAGCAGTTCTTC.

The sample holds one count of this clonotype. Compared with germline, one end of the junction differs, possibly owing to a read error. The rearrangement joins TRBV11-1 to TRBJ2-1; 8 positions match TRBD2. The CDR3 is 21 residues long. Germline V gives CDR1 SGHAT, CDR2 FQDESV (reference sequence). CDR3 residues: CASSLEYFGLWAGGSCNEQFF. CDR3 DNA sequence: TGTGCCAGCAGCTTGGAATATTTCGGGCTGTGGGCGGGGGGCTCCTGCAATGAGCAGTTCTTC.

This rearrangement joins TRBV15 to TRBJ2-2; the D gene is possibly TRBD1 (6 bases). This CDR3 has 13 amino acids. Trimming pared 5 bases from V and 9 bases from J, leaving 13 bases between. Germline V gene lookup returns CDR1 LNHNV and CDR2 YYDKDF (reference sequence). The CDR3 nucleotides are TGTGCCACCAGCGCCCAGACAGGAAGGGAGCTGTTTTTT. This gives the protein CATSAQTGRELFF. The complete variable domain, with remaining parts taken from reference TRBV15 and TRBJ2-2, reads DAMVIQNPRYQVTQFGKPVTLSCSQTLNHNVMYWYQQKSSQAPKLLFHYYDKDFNNEADTPDNFQSRRPNTSFCFLDIRSPGLGDTAMYLCATSAQTGRELFFGEGSRLTVL.

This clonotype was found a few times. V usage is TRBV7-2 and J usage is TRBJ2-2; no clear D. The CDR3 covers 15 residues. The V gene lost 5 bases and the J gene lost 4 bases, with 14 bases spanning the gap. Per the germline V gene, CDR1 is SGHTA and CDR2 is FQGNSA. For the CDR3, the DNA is TGTGCCAGCAGCGGACGTCGACTGGTCACCGGGGAGCTGTTTTTT. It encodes CASSGRRLVTGELFF.

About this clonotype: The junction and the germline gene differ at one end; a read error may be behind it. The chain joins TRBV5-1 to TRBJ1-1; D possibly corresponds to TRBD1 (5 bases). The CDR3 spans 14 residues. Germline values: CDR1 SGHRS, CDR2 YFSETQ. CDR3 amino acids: CASNTDSANTEAFF. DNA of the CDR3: TGCGCTAGCAACACTGACAGCGCGAACACTGAAGCTTTCTTT. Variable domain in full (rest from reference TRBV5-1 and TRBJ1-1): KAGVTQTPRYLIKTRGQQVTLSCSPISGHRSVSWYQQTPGQGLQFLFEYFSETQRNKGNFPGRFSGRQFSNSRSEMNVSTLELGDSALYLCASNTDSANTEAFFGQGTRLTVV.

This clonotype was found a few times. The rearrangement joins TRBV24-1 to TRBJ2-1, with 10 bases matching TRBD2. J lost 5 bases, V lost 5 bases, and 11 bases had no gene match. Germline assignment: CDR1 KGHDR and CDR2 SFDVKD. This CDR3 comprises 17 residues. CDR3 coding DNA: TGTGCCACCAGTGCCCGGCCTAGCGGGAGTCTCGACAATGAGCAGTTCTTC. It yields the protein CATSARPSGSLDNEQFF.

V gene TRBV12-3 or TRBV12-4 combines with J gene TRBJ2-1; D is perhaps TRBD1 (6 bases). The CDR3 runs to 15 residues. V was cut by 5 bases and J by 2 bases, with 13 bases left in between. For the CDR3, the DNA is TGTGCCAGCAGTCCCAGGGGAATGACCTACAATGAGCAGTTCTTC. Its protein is CASSPRGMTYNEQFF.

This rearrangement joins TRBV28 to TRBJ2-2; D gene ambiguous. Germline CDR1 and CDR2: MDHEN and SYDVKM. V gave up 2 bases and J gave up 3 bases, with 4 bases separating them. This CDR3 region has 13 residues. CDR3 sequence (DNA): TGTGCCAGCAGTTTAATGTACACCGGGGAGCTGTTTTTT. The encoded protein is CASSLMYTGELFF.

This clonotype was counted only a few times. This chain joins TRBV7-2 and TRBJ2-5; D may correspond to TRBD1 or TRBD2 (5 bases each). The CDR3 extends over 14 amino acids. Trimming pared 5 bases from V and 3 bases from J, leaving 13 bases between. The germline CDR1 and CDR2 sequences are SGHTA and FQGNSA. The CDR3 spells CASSPTGRKETQYF. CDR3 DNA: TGTGCCAGCAGCCCCACGGGACGAAAAGAGACCCAGTACTTC. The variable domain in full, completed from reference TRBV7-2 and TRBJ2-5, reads GAGVSQSPSNKVTEKGKDVELRCDPISGHTALYWYRQSLGQGLEFLIYFQGNSAPDKSGLPSDRFSAERTGGSVSTLTIQRTQQEDSAVYLCASSPTGRKETQYFGPGTRLLVL.

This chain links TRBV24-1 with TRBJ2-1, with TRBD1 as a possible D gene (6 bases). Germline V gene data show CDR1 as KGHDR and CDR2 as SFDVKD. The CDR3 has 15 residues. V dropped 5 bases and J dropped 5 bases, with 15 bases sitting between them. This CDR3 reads CATSVNRAGDNEQFF. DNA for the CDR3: TGTGCCACCAGTGTAAACAGGGCCGGAGACAATGAGCAGTTCTTC.

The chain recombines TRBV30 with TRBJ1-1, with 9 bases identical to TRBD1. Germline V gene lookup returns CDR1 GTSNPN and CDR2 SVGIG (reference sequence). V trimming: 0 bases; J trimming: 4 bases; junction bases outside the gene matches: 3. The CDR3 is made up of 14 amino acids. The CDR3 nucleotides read TGTGCCTGGAGTGTACTGGACAGGGGCACTGAAGCTTTCTTT. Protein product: CAWSVLDRGTEAFF.

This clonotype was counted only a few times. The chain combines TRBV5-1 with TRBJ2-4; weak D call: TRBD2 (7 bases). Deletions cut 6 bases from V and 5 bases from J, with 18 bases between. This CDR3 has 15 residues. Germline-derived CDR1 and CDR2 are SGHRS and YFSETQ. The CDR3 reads CASTPGGQRQNIQYF. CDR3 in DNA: TGCGCCAGCACCCCCGGGGGGCAGCGCCAAAACATTCAGTACTTC.